The 32 T cell receptor beta chains in this list originate from one sample, sequenced in a study of blood T cell repertoires in COVID-19. Assay: immunoSEQ multiplex PCR; the TCRdb copy retains only in-frame clones and omits some. Of over 120,000 clones detected, 70% to 90% appear once; the ten largest clones hold 2% to 3%. The sequencing input was peripheral blood. These receptors originate from a human donor with acute or convalescent COVID-19. The donor label of this sample is uncertain.

V is TRBV6-2 or TRBV6-3 and J is TRBJ2-7; D not resolved. Trimming removed 6 bases from V and 6 bases from J, with 18 bases in between. The germline gives CDR1 MNHEY, CDR2 SVGEGT. This CDR3 region has 14 residues. CDR3 in amino acids: CASSSPLVTGEQYV. In nucleotides, the CDR3 is TGTGCCAGCAGCAGCCCCTTAGTGACGGGCGAGCAGTACGTC.

V is TRBV10-3 and J is TRBJ1-5; 9 bases line up with TRBD1. CDR1 ENHRY and CDR2 SYGVKD come from the germline V gene. With 1 base clipped from V and 6 bases from J, the junction kept 10 bases outside the gene matches. The CDR3 has 17 amino acids. The CDR3 DNA sequence: TGTGCCATCAGTGAGTTTGGAACACAGGGGGCGGGTCAGCCCCAGCATTTT. Translated, it gives CAISEFGTQGAGQPQHF.

This clone was observed a few times. The chain employs TRBV18 and TRBJ1-2, with D possibly being TRBD1 (6 bases). The CDR3 length is 17 residues. The V end lost 2 bases, the J end lost 3 bases, and 19 bases lay between the germline ends. CDR1 is KGHSH, CDR2 LQKENI, per germline. This CDR3 is CASSPIVTGLSDYGYTF. The CDR3 DNA sequence: TGTGCCAGCTCACCAATTGTCACAGGGCTGAGCGACTATGGCTACACCTTC.

This chain connects TRBV7-6 to TRBJ2-3; 12 nucleotides align to TRBD2. Per germline, CDR1 SGHVS and CDR2 FNYEAQ. The CDR3 contains 15 residues. The V gene end was trimmed by 5 bases and the J gene end by 4 bases; junction bases not matched to a gene: 4. CDR3 sequence reads: CASSTTSGGPDTQYF. Written as DNA, the CDR3 is TGTGCCAGCAGCACGACTAGCGGGGGCCCAGATACGCAGTATTTT.

This chain joins TRBV30 and TRBJ1-5, with D unclear. There are 15 residues in the CDR3. Trimming removed 0 bases from V and 5 bases from J, with 14 bases in between. In germline, CDR1 is GTSNPN, CDR2 SVGIG (reference sequence). The CDR3 protein is CAWSVGVGGYQPQHF. The CDR3 DNA reads as TGTGCCTGGAGTGTCGGAGTCGGAGGATATCAGCCCCAGCATTTT.

The V gene is TRBV4-2, the J gene TRBJ1-5; D uncertain. The V gene lost 0 bases and the J gene lost 4 bases, with 10 bases spanning the gap. CDR1 is LGHNA, CDR2 YNFKEQ, per germline. This CDR3 comprises 15 residues. The chain's CDR3 is CASSQDRRENQPQHF. CDR3 nucleotides: TGTGCCAGCAGCCAAGATAGGCGGGAAAATCAGCCCCAGCATTTT.

The chain couples TRBV28 to TRBJ1-1; TRBD1 matches at 11 bases. The germline gives CDR1 MDHEN, CDR2 SYDVKM. The V gene end was trimmed by 5 bases and the J gene end by 4 bases; junction bases not matched to a gene: 15. This CDR3 is built from 18 residues. CDR3 sequence reads: CASSLPDRGRAGGTEAFF. The CDR3 DNA is TGTGCCAGCAGTCTCCCGGACAGGGGGCGCGCCGGTGGCACTGAAGCTTTCTTT. The full variable domain, its missing parts supplied by reference TRBV28 and TRBJ1-1, is DVKVTQSSRYLVKRTGEKVFLECVQDMDHENMFWYRQDPGLGLRLIYFSYDVKMKEKGDIPEGYSVSREKKERFSLILESASTNQTSMYLCASSLPDRGRAGGTEAFFGQGTRLTVV.

V usage is TRBV2 and J usage is TRBJ2-1, with unresolved D. The CDR3 runs 15 residues. Trimming took off 2 bases at V and 1 base at J, with 9 bases between the two ends. Germline lookup yields CDR1 SNHLY and CDR2 FYNNEI. CDR3 sequence: CASSEWAPSYNEQFF. Here the CDR3 DNA reads TGTGCCAGCAGTGAATGGGCACCTTCCTACAATGAGCAGTTCTTC.

The chain joins TRBV5-1 to TRBJ2-1; 12 bases map to TRBD2. With V trimmed by 4 bases and J by 6 bases, 8 bases remained unmatched. CDR1 SGHRS and CDR2 YFSETQ come from the germline V gene. CDR3 length equals 16 residues. CDR3 loop: CASSLPTSGRRNEQFF. In nucleotides, the CDR3 is TGCGCCAGCAGCCTTCCAACTAGCGGGAGGCGCAATGAGCAGTTCTTC.

This clone turned up a few times. The chain links TRBV7-2 to TRBJ2-5, with 14 bases fitting TRBD2. CDR3 length: 17 residues. Germline V CDR1 and CDR2: SGHTA, FQGNSA. Losses at the gene ends were 5 bases for V and 5 bases for J; bases not matched to a gene: 10. The CDR3 reads CASSQRTSGRITETQYF. DNA of the CDR3: TGTGCCAGCAGCCAACGGACTAGCGGGAGGATTACGGAGACCCAGTACTTC. Using reference TRBV7-2 and TRBJ2-5 for the parts outside the CDR3, the full variable domain is GAGVSQSPSNKVTEKGKDVELRCDPISGHTALYWYRQSLGQGLEFLIYFQGNSAPDKSGLPSDRFSAERTGGSVSTLTIQRTQQEDSAVYLCASSQRTSGRITETQYFGPGTRLLVL.

V usage is TRBV7-2 and J usage is TRBJ1-2; 8 bases align to TRBD1. CDR3 length equals 17 residues. The germline gives CDR1 SGHTA, CDR2 FQGNSA. J lost 1 base, V lost 4 bases, and 11 bases had no gene match. The CDR3 coding sequence is TGTGCCAGCAGCTCCCAGGGGGCCAAATGGAGTAACTATGGCTACACCTTC. Translated, it gives CASSSQGAKWSNYGYTF.

This CDR3 reads CASSYRAANTGELFF. CDR3 sequence (DNA): TGTGCCAGCAGCTACCGTGCGGCGAACACCGGGGAGCTGTTTTTT. The gene calls are TRBV7-2 and TRBJ2-2, with unresolved D. This CDR3 region has 15 residues. V was clipped by 4 bases and J by 0 bases, with 9 bases between them. From germline, CDR1 is SGHTA and CDR2 FQGNSA.

Comment on this clone: Other DNA sequences from this sample encode an identical CDR3 as well. This chain connects TRBV6-2 or TRBV6-3 to TRBJ2-5; D not certain. V was trimmed by 6 bases and J by 5 bases, leaving 7 bases between them. CDR1 and CDR2 from the germline V gene are MNHEY and SVGEGT. The CDR3 is 11 amino acids. The CDR3 region is CASSQSETQYF. In nucleotides, the CDR3 is TGTGCCAGCAGCCAAAGCGAGACCCAGTACTTC.

V is TRBV10-3 and J is TRBJ2-7; maybe TRBD1 (5 bases). The CDR3 is 11 amino acids. Trimming pared 10 bases from V and 5 bases from J, leaving 12 bases between. Germline CDR1 and CDR2: ENHRY and SYGVKD. The CDR3 DNA reads TGTGCCACCCTTCAGGGAAACGAGCAGTACTTC. Protein product: CATLQGNEQYF.

The chain recombines TRBV24-1 with TRBJ1-2; TRBD1 agrees at 8 bases. The CDR3 extends over 15 amino acids. Trimming took 7 bases from V and 4 from J; bases not matched to a gene: 10. The germline V gene has CDR1 KGHDR and CDR2 SFDVKD. CDR3 residues: CATSKGQGSGYGYTF. The CDR3 bases are TGTGCCACCAGCAAAGGACAGGGTTCGGGCTATGGCTACACCTTC.

Here the CDR3 reads CAWGQNHQETQYF. The CDR3 coding sequence is TGTGCCTGGGGACAGAACCACCAAGAGACCCAGTACTTC. This chain uses TRBV30 with TRBJ2-5; maybe TRBD1 (6 bases). CDR3 size: 13 residues. Germline V gene data show CDR1 as GTSNPN and CDR2 as SVGIG (reference sequence). The V end was cut by 5 bases, the J end by 0 bases, with 10 bases between. Looking up the rest from reference TRBV30 and TRBJ2-5 gives the full variable domain: SQTIHQWPATLVQPVGSPLSLECTVEGTSNPNLYWYRQAAGRGLQLLFYSVGIGQISSEVPQNLSASRPQDRQFILSSKKLLLSDSGFYLCAWGQNHQETQYFGPGTRLLVL.

CDR3: CASSSNHRDNYGYTF. Here the CDR3 DNA reads TGTGCCAGCAGCTCCAACCATAGAGATAACTATGGCTACACCTTC. The chain has TRBV5-4 and TRBJ1-2; D gene uncertain. This CDR3 spans 15 amino acids. Trimming left V 3 bases short and J 1 base short, with 13 bases between. The germline CDR1 and CDR2 sequences are SGHNT and YYREEE (reference sequence).

The J gene is TRBJ2-5, the V gene TRBV27; 8 positions agree with TRBD1. After removal of 6 bases from V and 5 bases from J, the junction contained 8 bases not matched to a gene. There are 14 residues in the CDR3. Germline CDR1 and CDR2: MNHEY and SMNVEV (reference sequence). The CDR3 DNA reads TGTGCCAGCAGATTGACAGGGGTCTTGGAGACCCAGTACTTC. It specifies CASRLTGVLETQYF.

The chain combines TRBV6-5 with TRBJ1-6, with TRBD1 matching 10 bases. The CDR3 extends over 15 amino acids. V was clipped by 6 bases and J by 10 bases; unmatched bases: 9. The germline V gene has CDR1 MNHEY and CDR2 SVGAGI. The CDR3 reads CASSATGTGASPLHF. For the CDR3, the DNA is TGTGCCAGCAGCGCCACCGGGACAGGGGCCTCACCCCTCCACTTT.

The V call is TRBV7-9, the J call TRBJ2-5; 8 bases fit TRBD1. This CDR3 is 11 amino acids long. J was trimmed by 12 bases and V by 5 bases; bases with no gene match: 5. Germline V CDR1 and CDR2: SEHNR, FQNEAQ (reference sequence). CDR3 loop: CASSPDRVEYF. CDR3 coding DNA: TGTGCCAGCAGCCCGGACAGGGTTGAGTACTTC.

This clone was observed a single time. Within the sample, other DNA sequences also encode this same CDR3. This chain connects TRBV29-1 to TRBJ2-1, with 7 bases that match TRBD1. Per germline, CDR1 SQVTM and CDR2 ANQGSEA. V trimming: 3 bases; J trimming: 7 bases; junction bases outside the gene matches: 9. This CDR3 is 14 amino acids long. CDR3 amino acids: CSVDRGQVGNEQFF. In DNA form, the CDR3 reads TGCAGCGTTGACCGTGGACAGGTAGGGAATGAGCAGTTCTTC.

The rearrangement joins TRBV19 to TRBJ2-1, with a tentative D call TRBD2 (5 bases). The V and J ends lost 1 base and 3 bases respectively, with 16 bases between them. The CDR3 loop spans 17 amino acids. Germline V gene sequence: CDR1 LNHDA, CDR2 SQIVND (reference sequence). CDR3 nucleotides: TGTGCCAGTAGTATAGGGGAGCGATGGGTTGGCTACAATGAGCAGTTCTTC. It translates to CASSIGERWVGYNEQFF.

This chain uses TRBV5-6 with TRBJ2-7; 7 bases are a match to TRBD1. The CDR3 totals 14 residues. J gave up 9 bases and V 4 bases, and 13 bases lay outside the gene matches. Germline V gene data show CDR1 as SGHDT and CDR2 as YYEEEE. DNA of the CDR3: TGTGCCAGCAGCCCCCGGGACAGACCCCTGGTGCAGTACGTC. Translation: CASSPRDRPLVQYV.

CDR3 nucleotide sequence: TGTGCCAGCAGCCGACTAGCGGGATTAAATGAGCAGTTCTTC. It encodes CASSRLAGLNEQFF. V usage is TRBV7-3 and J usage is TRBJ2-1; TRBD2 matches 11 bases. V lost 5 bases to trimming and J lost 7 bases; unmatched junction nucleotides: 4. This CDR3 region has 14 residues. Germline CDR1 SGHTA, CDR2 FQGTGA.

CDR3 in amino acids: CASSIWTGRTEAFF. The CDR3 region has the DNA TGTGCCAGTAGTATTTGGACAGGGCGAACTGAAGCTTTCTTT. The chain carries TRBV19 and TRBJ1-1, with 8 bases identical to TRBD1. Trimming removed 3 bases from V and 5 bases from J; junction bases left unmatched: 5. Per germline, CDR1 LNHDA and CDR2 SQIVND (reference sequence). The CDR3 is 14 amino acids.

The chain couples TRBV9 to TRBJ1-1; D uncertain. The CDR3 is made up of 14 amino acids. Germline loops: CDR1 SGDLS, CDR2 YYNGEE. The V end lost 0 bases, the J end lost 7 bases, and 13 bases lay between the germline ends. CDR3 nucleotides: TGTGCCAGCAGCGTAGCGGGTGGAAACGGTGAAGCTTTCTTT. Protein product: CASSVAGGNGEAFF. The full variable domain, with the rest looked up from reference TRBV9 and TRBJ1-1, is DSGVTQTPKHLITATGQRVTLRCSPRSGDLSVYWYQQSLDQGLQFLIQYYNGEERAKGNILERFSAQQFPDLHSELNLSSLELGDSALYFCASSVAGGNGEAFFGQGTRLTVV.

The chain couples TRBV3-1 (or the pseudogene TRBV3-2) to TRBJ2-5; TRBD2 matches 13 bases. The germline V gene encodes CDR1 LGHDT and CDR2 YNNKEL (reference sequence). The trim removed 5 bases at V and 5 bases at J, leaving 5 bases unmatched. This CDR3 spans 15 amino acids. This CDR3 reads CASSTSGGALETQYF. In DNA form, the CDR3 reads TGTGCCAGCAGCACTAGCGGGGGGGCCTTGGAGACCCAGTACTTC.

The J gene is TRBJ1-1, the V gene TRBV19; tentative D call: TRBD1 (5 bases). There are 14 residues in the CDR3. V was pared by 4 bases and J by 2 bases, with 11 bases between. CDR1 is LNHDA and CDR2 is SQIVND in the germline V gene (reference sequence). The CDR3 sequence is CASSTTVSNTEAFF. Written as DNA, the CDR3 is TGTGCCAGTAGTACGACAGTTTCCAACACTGAAGCTTTCTTT.

V and J are TRBV4-1 and TRBJ1-4, with TRBD1 as a possible D gene (6 bases). Germline V gene data show CDR1 as MGHRA and CDR2 as YSYEKL. The CDR3 is 16 amino acids. Between the trimmed V and J ends, which lost 4 bases and 0 bases, there was a span of 12 bases. In DNA form, the CDR3 reads TGCGCCAGCAGCCTTAGGACAGTTGCAACTAATGAAAAACTGTTTTTT. Translating gives CASSLRTVATNEKLFF.

The chain combines TRBV18 with TRBJ2-5; D is perhaps TRBD1 (5 bases). Germline CDR1 reads KGHSH; CDR2 reads LQKENI. The germline V and J ends were trimmed by 0 bases and 2 bases, with 7 bases remaining between them. CDR3 size: 14 residues. CDR3 nucleotides: TGTGCCAGCTCACCACCAGGGGAACAAGAGACCCAGTACTTC. It specifies CASSPPGEQETQYF.

This chain uses TRBV9 with TRBJ1-1; tentatively, D is TRBD1 (6 bases). The germline V gene encodes CDR1 SGDLS and CDR2 YYNGEE. This CDR3 is 16 amino acids long. Trimming stripped 3 bases from V and 0 bases from J, with 15 bases between. This CDR3 reads CASSEGDRTMNTEAFF. CDR3 in DNA: TGTGCCAGCAGCGAGGGAGACAGGACCATGAACACTGAAGCTTTCTTT.

The gene calls are TRBV5-5 and TRBJ2-7; 9 bases map to TRBD1. This CDR3 has 14 amino acids. J was trimmed by 2 bases and V by 2 bases; bases with no gene match: 2. The germline V gene has CDR1 SGHKS and CDR2 YYEKEE (reference sequence). The CDR3 bases are TGTGCCAGCAGCTTCGGGACAGGGACCTACGAGCAGTACTTC. This sequence encodes CASSFGTGTYEQYF.